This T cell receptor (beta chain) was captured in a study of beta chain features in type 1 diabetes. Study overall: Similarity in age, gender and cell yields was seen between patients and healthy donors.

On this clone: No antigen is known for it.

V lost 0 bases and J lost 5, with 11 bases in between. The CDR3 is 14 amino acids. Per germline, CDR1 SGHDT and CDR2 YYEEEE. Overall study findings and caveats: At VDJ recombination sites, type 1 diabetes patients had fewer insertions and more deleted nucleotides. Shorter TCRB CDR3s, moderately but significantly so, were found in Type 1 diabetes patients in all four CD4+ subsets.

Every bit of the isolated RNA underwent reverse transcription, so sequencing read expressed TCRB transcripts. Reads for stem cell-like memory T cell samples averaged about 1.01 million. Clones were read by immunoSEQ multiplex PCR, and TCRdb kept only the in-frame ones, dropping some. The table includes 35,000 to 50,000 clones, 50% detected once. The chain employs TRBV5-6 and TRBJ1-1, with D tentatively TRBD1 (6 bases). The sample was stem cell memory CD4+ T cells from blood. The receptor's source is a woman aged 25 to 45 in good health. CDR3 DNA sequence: TGTGCCAGCAGCTTGGTAGAGGGGGGGACTGAAGCTTTCTTT. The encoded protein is CASSLVEGGTEAFF. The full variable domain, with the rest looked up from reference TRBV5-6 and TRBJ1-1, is DAGVTQSPTHLIKTRGQQVTLRCSPKSGHDTVSWYQQALGQGPQFIFQYYEEEERQRGNFPDRFSGHQFPNYSSELNVNALLLGDSALYLCASSLVEGGTEAFFGQGTRLTVV.